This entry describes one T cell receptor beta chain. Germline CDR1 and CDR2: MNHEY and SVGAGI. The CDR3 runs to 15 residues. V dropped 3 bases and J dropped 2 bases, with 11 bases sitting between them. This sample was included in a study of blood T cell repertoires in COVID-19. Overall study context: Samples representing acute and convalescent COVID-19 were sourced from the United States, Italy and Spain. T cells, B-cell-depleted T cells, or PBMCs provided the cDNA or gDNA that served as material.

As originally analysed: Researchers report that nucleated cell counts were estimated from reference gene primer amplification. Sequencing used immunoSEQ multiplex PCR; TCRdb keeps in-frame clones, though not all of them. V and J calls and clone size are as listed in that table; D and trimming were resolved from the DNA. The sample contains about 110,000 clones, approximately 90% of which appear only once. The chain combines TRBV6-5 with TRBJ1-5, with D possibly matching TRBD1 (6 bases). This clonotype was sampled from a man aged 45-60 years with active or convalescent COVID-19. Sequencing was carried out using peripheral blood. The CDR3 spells CASSYDRTGNQPQHF. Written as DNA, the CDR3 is TGTGCCAGCAGTTATGACAGGACGGGCAATCAGCCCCAGCATTTT.